This is a list of T cell receptor beta chains from one sample in a study of identical twins. TCRdb re-analysed the 5' RACE reads in MiXCR, keeping a single row per CDR3 protein. The data show about 890,000 distinct CDR3 sequences, about 12% seen once. This same sample was also taken into another study, of yellow fever vaccine responses in identical twins.

The sample comprised PBMCs. The origin of the receptors is a woman aged 18-29 years in good health. Both conserved end residues are part of each CDR3. The order of the fields is J gene, clone size, V gene, D gene, CDR3 protein, CDR3 DNA. D genes are given only for firm matches. Size values are once, few and many counts, or a class for expanded clones, and some rows have none.

j_call: TRBJ2-7
clone_size: few
v_call: TRBV5-1
d_call: .
cdr3_aa: CASSFGPATGSSYEQYF
cdr3_nt: TGCGCCAGCAGTTTTGGACCAGCTACGGGGAGCTCCTACGAGCAGTACTTC

j_call: TRBJ1-4
clone_size: few
v_call: TRBV4-1
d_call: .
cdr3_aa: CASSHGSEGNEKLFF
cdr3_nt: TGCGCCAGCAGCCATGGGAGCGAAGGCAATGAAAAACTGTTTTTT

j_call: TRBJ2-1
clone_size: few
v_call: TRBV18
d_call: .
cdr3_aa: CASSRDRLNEQFF
cdr3_nt: TGTGCCAGCTCACGAGACCGTCTTAATGAGCAGTTCTTC

j_call: TRBJ2-5
clone_size: few
v_call: TRBV20-1
d_call: TRBD2
cdr3_aa: CSARDGTGGDQETQYF
cdr3_nt: TGCAGTGCTAGAGATGGAACGGGGGGGGACCAAGAGACCCAGTACTTC

j_call: TRBJ1-4
clone_size: .
v_call: TRBV7-8
d_call: TRBD1
cdr3_aa: CASSPQGAMANEKLFF
cdr3_nt: TGTGCCAGCAGCCCCCAGGGGGCGATGGCTAATGAAAAACTGTTTTTT

j_call: TRBJ2-3
clone_size: .
v_call: TRBV29-1
d_call: TRBD2
cdr3_aa: CSVPKRGGTDTQYF
cdr3_nt: TGCAGCGTGCCCAAACGGGGGGGCACAGATACGCAGTATTTT

j_call: TRBJ2-3
clone_size: .
v_call: TRBV20-1
d_call: TRBD2
cdr3_aa: CSAQGRGRDTQYF
cdr3_nt: TGCAGTGCCCAAGGCCGCGGGAGAGATACGCAGTATTTT

j_call: TRBJ2-7
clone_size: few
v_call: TRBV10-2
d_call: .
cdr3_aa: CASSSNWGSPQGYEQYF
cdr3_nt: TGCGCCAGCAGTTCTAATTGGGGCAGTCCCCAAGGCTACGAGCAGTACTTC

j_call: TRBJ2-7
clone_size: many
v_call: TRBV7-2
d_call: .
cdr3_aa: CASSLERGYYEQYF
cdr3_nt: TGTGCCAGCAGCTTAGAACGGGGTTACTACGAGCAGTACTTC

j_call: TRBJ2-2
clone_size: .
v_call: TRBV10-3
d_call: .
cdr3_aa: CAISATRGGELFF
cdr3_nt: TGTGCCATCAGTGCAACTCGGGGCGGGGAGCTGTTTTTT

j_call: TRBJ2-1
clone_size: .
v_call: TRBV5-5
d_call: .
cdr3_aa: CASSHGGNKADEQFF
cdr3_nt: TGTGCCAGCAGCCATGGGGGGAACAAAGCGGATGAGCAGTTCTTC

j_call: TRBJ2-4
clone_size: many
v_call: TRBV29-1
d_call: .
cdr3_aa: CSLSRAGKNIQYF
cdr3_nt: TGCAGCTTATCCCGTGCGGGGAAAAACATTCAGTACTTC

j_call: TRBJ2-7
clone_size: .
v_call: TRBV5-1
d_call: TRBD1
cdr3_aa: CASSRDRVGYEQYF
cdr3_nt: TGCGCCAGCAGCCGGGACAGGGTGGGGTACGAGCAGTACTTC

j_call: TRBJ2-1
clone_size: many
v_call: TRBV20-1
d_call: TRBD2
cdr3_aa: CSARAGGPYNEQFF
cdr3_nt: TGCAGTGCTAGAGCGGGAGGCCCCTACAATGAGCAGTTCTTC

j_call: TRBJ2-1
clone_size: few
v_call: TRBV3-1
d_call: TRBD2
cdr3_aa: CASSQRSAGGFSSYNEQFF
cdr3_nt: TGTGCCAGCAGCCAAAGGTCAGCGGGAGGGTTTTCCTCCTACAATGAGCAGTTCTTC

j_call: TRBJ1-1
clone_size: many
v_call: TRBV10-3
d_call: .
cdr3_aa: CAIQGLNTEAFF
cdr3_nt: TGTGCCATCCAGGGACTAAACACTGAAGCTTTCTTT

j_call: TRBJ1-2
clone_size: .
v_call: TRBV28
d_call: .
cdr3_aa: CASSLRGQPVLGGYTF
cdr3_nt: TGTGCCAGCAGTTTAAGAGGACAGCCGGTTTTGGGTGGCTACACCTTC

j_call: TRBJ2-7
clone_size: few
v_call: TRBV20-1
d_call: .
cdr3_aa: CSARPTGRGTYEQYF
cdr3_nt: TGCAGTGCTAGACCGACAGGGAGGGGTACCTACGAGCAGTACTTC

j_call: TRBJ1-4
clone_size: .
v_call: TRBV4-1
d_call: TRBD1
cdr3_aa: CASSPISGTGKNEKLFF
cdr3_nt: TGCGCCAGCAGCCCGATCTCCGGGACAGGGAAGAATGAAAAACTGTTTTTT

j_call: TRBJ1-1
clone_size: .
v_call: TRBV27
d_call: .
cdr3_aa: CASSLRINTEAFF
cdr3_nt: TGTGCCAGCAGTTTACGGATTAACACTGAAGCTTTCTTT

j_call: TRBJ2-2
clone_size: many
v_call: TRBV10-3
d_call: .
cdr3_aa: CAISEGTGELFF
cdr3_nt: TGTGCCATCAGTGAGGGCACCGGGGAGCTGTTTTTT

j_call: TRBJ2-1
clone_size: .
v_call: TRBV5-1
d_call: .
cdr3_aa: CASSGLGGTYNEQFF
cdr3_nt: TGCGCCAGCAGCGGACTTGGGGGGACATACAATGAGCAGTTCTTC

j_call: TRBJ2-5
clone_size: .
v_call: TRBV5-1
d_call: TRBD1
cdr3_aa: CASSSRDSWYQETQYF
cdr3_nt: TGCGCCAGCAGCTCCCGGGACAGCTGGTACCAAGAGACCCAGTACTTC

j_call: TRBJ2-1
clone_size: .
v_call: TRBV5-1
d_call: .
cdr3_aa: CASSLVSWGVGQFF
cdr3_nt: TGCGCCAGCAGCTTGGTGTCCTGGGGTGTTGGGCAGTTCTTC

j_call: TRBJ1-2
clone_size: .
v_call: TRBV3-1
d_call: .
cdr3_aa: CASSQPGFRPGREKLDGYTF
cdr3_nt: TGTGCCAGCAGCCAACCCGGATTTCGCCCGGGCCGGGAAAAACTGGATGGCTACACCTTC

j_call: TRBJ1-1
clone_size: many
v_call: TRBV11-2
d_call: .
cdr3_aa: CASSFGRQATEAFF
cdr3_nt: TGTGCCAGCAGCTTTGGGAGGCAGGCTACTGAAGCTTTCTTT

j_call: TRBJ2-5
clone_size: .
v_call: TRBV28
d_call: .
cdr3_aa: CASRLDGETQYF
cdr3_nt: TGTGCCAGCCGACTAGACGGAGAGACCCAGTACTTC

j_call: TRBJ2-3
clone_size: .
v_call: TRBV7-9
d_call: .
cdr3_aa: CASSPEGFFTDTQYF
cdr3_nt: TGTGCCAGCAGCCCCGAGGGTTTTTTCACAGATACGCAGTATTTT

j_call: TRBJ2-7
clone_size: .
v_call: TRBV27
d_call: .
cdr3_aa: CASGQGGQYF
cdr3_nt: TGTGCCAGCGGGCAGGGGGGGCAGTACTTC

j_call: TRBJ2-1
clone_size: few
v_call: TRBV4-1
d_call: TRBD2
cdr3_aa: CASSQDGGRPYNEQFF
cdr3_nt: TGCGCCAGCAGCCAAGATGGCGGGAGACCATACAATGAGCAGTTCTTC

j_call: TRBJ2-1
clone_size: few
v_call: TRBV5-1
d_call: TRBD2
cdr3_aa: CASSLVAASGSGNEQFF
cdr3_nt: TGCGCCAGCAGCTTGGTAGCGGCTAGCGGGAGCGGCAATGAGCAGTTCTTC

j_call: TRBJ2-7
clone_size: few
v_call: TRBV3-1
d_call: TRBD2
cdr3_aa: CASSFTGTSGRAYEQYF
cdr3_nt: TGTGCCAGCAGTTTTACCGGGACTAGCGGGAGGGCCTACGAGCAGTACTTC

j_call: TRBJ2-1
clone_size: few
v_call: TRBV6-1
d_call: .
cdr3_aa: CASSPLRTAGPYNEQFF
cdr3_nt: TGTGCCAGCAGCCCATTAAGGACAGCGGGACCCTACAATGAGCAGTTCTTC

j_call: TRBJ2-3
clone_size: .
v_call: TRBV20-1
d_call: TRBD2
cdr3_aa: CCARDAGGPTDTQYF
cdr3_nt: TGCTGTGCTAGAGATGCGGGAGGACCCACAGATACGCAGTATTTT

j_call: TRBJ2-1
clone_size: few
v_call: TRBV7-6
d_call: .
cdr3_aa: CASSFGQWYEQFF
cdr3_nt: TGTGCCAGCAGCTTCGGACAGTGGTATGAGCAGTTCTTC

j_call: TRBJ1-6
clone_size: .
v_call: TRBV4-1
d_call: .
cdr3_aa: CASSQGGSDSPLHF
cdr3_nt: TGCGCCAGCAGCCAAGGAGGGTCCGATTCACCCCTCCACTTT

j_call: TRBJ2-2
clone_size: few
v_call: TRBV12-3/TRBV12-4
d_call: TRBD2
cdr3_aa: CASSFRTSGTNTGELFF
cdr3_nt: TGTGCCAGCAGTTTCCGGACTAGCGGGACGAACACCGGGGAGCTGTTTTTT

j_call: TRBJ2-1
clone_size: many
v_call: TRBV9
d_call: .
cdr3_aa: CASSVVVGSEQFF
cdr3_nt: TGTGCCAGCAGCGTAGTGGTGGGCTCCGAGCAGTTCTTC

j_call: TRBJ2-1
clone_size: .
v_call: TRBV12-3/TRBV12-4
d_call: TRBD1
cdr3_aa: CASSLGGQTYNEQFF
cdr3_nt: TGTGCCAGCAGTTTAGGGGGACAGACTTACAATGAGCAGTTCTTC

j_call: TRBJ2-5
clone_size: .
v_call: TRBV20-1
d_call: .
cdr3_aa: CSARDPGVMQETQYF
cdr3_nt: TGCAGTGCTAGAGATCCGGGCGTCATGCAAGAGACCCAGTACTTC

j_call: TRBJ2-1
clone_size: .
v_call: TRBV12-3/TRBV12-4
d_call: TRBD1
cdr3_aa: CASSLPTGSPREQFF
cdr3_nt: TGTGCCAGCAGTCTGCCGACAGGGTCCCCCCGGGAGCAGTTCTTC

j_call: TRBJ2-3
clone_size: many
v_call: TRBV4-1
d_call: TRBD2
cdr3_aa: CASSQKERGGPDTQYF
cdr3_nt: TGCGCCAGCAGCCAAAAGGAGCGGGGGGGCCCAGATACGCAGTATTTT

j_call: TRBJ2-2
clone_size: .
v_call: TRBV4-2
d_call: TRBD2
cdr3_aa: CASTRLAGGNTRELFF
cdr3_nt: TGTGCCAGCACCAGACTAGCGGGCGGGAACACCAGGGAGCTGTTTTTT

j_call: TRBJ2-3
clone_size: .
v_call: TRBV12-3/TRBV12-4
d_call: .
cdr3_aa: CASRPDRWGFTDTQYF
cdr3_nt: TGTGCCAGCAGGCCTGACAGGTGGGGGTTCACAGATACGCAGTATTTT

j_call: TRBJ1-5
clone_size: .
v_call: TRBV2
d_call: TRBD1
cdr3_aa: CASSRRGLSQPQHF
cdr3_nt: TGTGCCAGCAGCCGAAGGGGGCTTAGTCAGCCCCAGCATTTT

j_call: TRBJ1-1
clone_size: .
v_call: TRBV29-1
d_call: .
cdr3_aa: CSGRQTMNTEAFF
cdr3_nt: TGCAGCGGTAGACAGACAATGAACACTGAAGCTTTCTTT

j_call: TRBJ1-2
clone_size: .
v_call: TRBV20-1
d_call: .
cdr3_aa: CSARSGNGYTF
cdr3_nt: TGCAGTGCTAGATCCGGGAATGGCTACACCTTC

j_call: TRBJ2-3
clone_size: few
v_call: TRBV5-1
d_call: TRBD2
cdr3_aa: CASSAPGLAGGPTDTQYF
cdr3_nt: TGCGCCAGCAGCGCACCGGGACTAGCGGGAGGGCCGACAGATACGCAGTATTTT

j_call: TRBJ2-2
clone_size: few
v_call: TRBV12-3/TRBV12-4
d_call: .
cdr3_aa: CASSLGRSMDSAGELFF
cdr3_nt: TGTGCCAGCAGTTTGGGCCGATCCATGGATTCGGCCGGGGAGCTGTTTTTT

j_call: TRBJ2-5
clone_size: .
v_call: TRBV6-1
d_call: .
cdr3_aa: CASTPRRGGYQETQYF
cdr3_nt: TGTGCCAGCACCCCGCGGCGCGGGGGCTACCAAGAGACCCAGTACTTC

j_call: TRBJ1-2
clone_size: .
v_call: TRBV24-1
d_call: .
cdr3_aa: CATSDSGAFYGYTF
cdr3_nt: TGTGCCACCAGTGATTCGGGCGCCTTCTATGGCTACACCTTC

j_call: TRBJ2-5
clone_size: .
v_call: TRBV25-1
d_call: .
cdr3_aa: CASSGRTARDQETQYF
cdr3_nt: TGTGCCAGCAGTGGAAGGACAGCAAGGGACCAAGAGACCCAGTACTTC

j_call: TRBJ2-7
clone_size: .
v_call: TRBV11-3
d_call: TRBD1
cdr3_aa: CASSYSGTGAYEQYF
cdr3_nt: TGTGCCAGCAGTTACTCCGGGACAGGCGCCTACGAGCAGTACTTC

j_call: TRBJ2-3
clone_size: few
v_call: TRBV7-3
d_call: .
cdr3_aa: CASSPIGTNTDTQYF
cdr3_nt: TGTGCCAGCAGCCCGATCGGGACGAACACAGATACGCAGTATTTT

j_call: TRBJ1-5
clone_size: few
v_call: TRBV20-1
d_call: .
cdr3_aa: CSAKAQGPNQPQHF
cdr3_nt: TGCAGTGCTAAAGCTCAGGGGCCTAATCAGCCCCAGCATTTT

j_call: TRBJ1-2
clone_size: .
v_call: TRBV7-2
d_call: .
cdr3_aa: CASSLGMTYGYTF
cdr3_nt: TGTGCCAGCAGCTTGGGCATGACCTATGGCTACACCTTC

j_call: TRBJ2-1
clone_size: many
v_call: TRBV12-3/TRBV12-4
d_call: TRBD2
cdr3_aa: CASRSTSGVAPQFF
cdr3_nt: TGTGCCAGCAGGTCAACTAGCGGGGTAGCCCCACAGTTCTTC